One and the same sample provided the 10 T cell receptor beta chains below, sequenced in a study of human T cells and chemical hapten exposure. Described time point: patch test 1, 2 weeks after DPC sensitization. Treatment: therapeutic diphenylcyclopropenone sensitization with weekly scalp DPC. TCRdb fed the RACE reads into MiXCR, producing one record per CDR3 protein. The table lists some 120,000 distinct CDR3 sequences, around 10% of them singletons. The specimen comprised whole blood, sampled in connection with sensitization to the hapten diphenylcyclopropenone (DPC). The receptors were sampled from a woman aged 45-65 years with alopecia areata. Some clones in this sample may be carry-over from other donors' samples.

The V and J genes are TRBV28 and TRBJ2-7; 11 positions agree with TRBD1. Per germline, CDR1 MDHEN and CDR2 SYDVKM. CDR3 length: 15 amino acids. The V segment lost 6 bases and the J segment 3 bases; nucleotides outside the gene matches: 7. Here the CDR3 reads CASSSMGQGDYEQYF. The CDR3 DNA is TGTGCCAGCAGCTCAATGGGACAGGGGGACTACGAGCAGTACTTC.

Details on this clonotype: A much larger clone lies one base from this, so it may be a read error. The chain recombines TRBV7-2 with TRBJ2-7; a possible D gene is TRBD2 (5 bases). Germline V CDR1 and CDR2: SGHTA, FQGNSA. This CDR3 is 14 amino acids long. The CDR3 loop is CPSSAREPTREQYF. The CDR3 region has the DNA TGTCCCAGCAGCGCCCGGGAACCAACTCGGGAGCAGTACTTC.

The chain employs TRBV11-3 and TRBJ2-1, with D unclear. V dropped 0 bases and J dropped 7 bases, with 10 bases sitting between them. Germline CDR1 and CDR2: SGHNT and YENEEA. The CDR3 runs 14 residues. CDR3 nucleotide sequence: TGTGCCAGCAGCTTAGATAGGTGGTCGAATGAGCAGTTCTTC. It encodes CASSLDRWSNEQFF.

This clonotype was counted a few times. This sequence joins TRBV2 and TRBJ2-5; the D gene is possibly TRBD2 (7 bases). The CDR3 has 14 residues. The germline V and J ends were trimmed by 6 bases and 5 bases, with 16 bases remaining between them. Germline V gene sequence: CDR1 SNHLY, CDR2 FYNNEI. Here the CDR3 DNA reads TGTGCCAGCAGACAGGGAGCGGGAACGGAGACCCAGTACTTC. Translation gives CASRQGAGTETQYF.

Only a few counts were recorded for this clonotype. CDR3 protein: CSVLAGVGELFF. CDR3 nucleotide sequence: TGCAGCGTCCTAGCGGGAGTAGGGGAGCTGTTTTTT. The chain uses TRBV29-1 and TRBJ2-2, with TRBD2 matching over 10 bases. There are 12 residues in the CDR3. V lost 6 bases, J lost 8 bases, and 3 bases stayed unmatched. The germline V gene has CDR1 SQVTM and CDR2 ANQGSEA.

Comment on this clonotype: One end of the junction varies from germline; a read error may be responsible. The rearrangement uses TRBV12-3 or TRBV12-4 and TRBJ1-2; 10 positions agree with TRBD1. CDR3 length: 16 residues. DNA of the CDR3: TGTGCCAACAGTTTTGGACAGGGGGGCCCAAGGGACGGCTACACCTTC. Its translation: CANSFGQGGPRDGYTF.

In its sample, this clonotype was seen a few times. The chain combines TRBV28 with TRBJ1-1, with 8 bases that match TRBD1. Germline values: CDR1 MDHEN, CDR2 SYDVKM. This CDR3 is 15 amino acids long. J was trimmed by 4 bases and V by 5 bases; bases with no gene match: 9. CDR3 loop: CASSPPGTGGTEAFF. CDR3 in DNA: TGTGCCAGCAGTCCCCCTGGAACAGGGGGCACTGAAGCTTTCTTT.

V and J are TRBV28 and TRBJ2-7, with TRBD1 identical over 9 bases. This CDR3 spans 12 amino acids. Germline V gene lookup returns CDR1 MDHEN and CDR2 SYDVKM. V was pared by 8 bases and J by 8 bases, with 7 bases of the junction left unmatched. CDR3 DNA: TGTGCCAGCCGAAATACAGGGGGCAAGCAGTACTTC. This codes for CASRNTGGKQYF. Variable domain in full (rest from reference TRBV28 and TRBJ2-7): DVKVTQSSRYLVKRTGEKVFLECVQDMDHENMFWYRQDPGLGLRLIYFSYDVKMKEKGDIPEGYSVSREKKERFSLILESASTNQTSMYLCASRNTGGKQYFGPGTRLTVT.

This clonotype was found a few times. The rearrangement links TRBV7-2 to TRBJ1-4; D may be TRBD1 (5 bases). Germline assignment: CDR1 SGHTA and CDR2 FQGNSA. The ends were cut back, 5 bases at V and 10 bases at J, with 20 bases in the middle. The CDR3 consists of 15 residues. CDR3 protein: CASSHGGRSQGKLFF. CDR3 nucleotide sequence: TGTGCCAGCAGCCACGGGGGGAGGTCCCAAGGAAAACTGTTTTTT.

In its sample, this clonotype was seen a few times. CDR3 region: CASSSGQNYEQYF. CDR3 nucleotide sequence: TGCGCCAGCAGCTCGGGCCAGAACTACGAGCAGTACTTC. The chain links TRBV4-1 to TRBJ2-7; D is unclear. This CDR3 has 13 amino acids. The ends were cut back, 5 bases at V and 3 bases at J, with 11 bases in the middle. Germline V lookup: CDR1 MGHRA, CDR2 YSYEKL.